These T cell receptor beta chains were read from a single sample in a study of CD8+ T cells in alopecia areata. Clones were read by immunoSEQ multiplex PCR, and TCRdb kept only the in-frame ones, dropping some. The top ten clones hold around 1.8% of a sample with over 150,000 clones, roughly 65% of them seen once. The source material was CD4+ T cells sorted from blood, sampled at week 0. The receptors shown here come from a human donor with alopecia areata. Each CDR3 is given with its conserved first and last residue. D genes are given only for firm matches. Only some rows state a clone size, as once, few, many or a class for expanded clones.

>TRBV5-5|few|TRBJ2-7|NA
CASSLTGQKDGDEQYF
TGTGCCAGCAGCCTTACCGGACAGAAGGATGGGGACGAGCAGTACTTC
>TRBV28|NA|TRBJ1-2|NA
CASRTTSDGPLGYTF
TGTGCCAGCAGGACAACTTCGGACGGACCCCTCGGCTACACCTTC
>TRBV29-1|once|TRBJ2-7|NA
CSVGTGFESEQYF
TGCAGCGTGGGAACAGGGTTTGAGAGCGAGCAGTACTTC
>TRBV7-9|NA|TRBJ2-3|NA
CASSLGSVPTDTQYF
TGTGCCAGCAGCTTAGGTAGCGTCCCCACAGATACGCAGTATTTT
>TRBV30|NA|TRBJ1-2|NA
CAWSEGAYGYTF
TGTGCCTGGAGTGAAGGGGCCTATGGCTACACCTTC
>TRBV18|NA|TRBJ2-6|NA
CASSPQGSGANVLTF
TGTGCCAGCTCACCCCAGGGCTCTGGGGCCAACGTCCTGACTTTC
>TRBV7-8|NA|TRBJ2-7|TRBD1
CASSSQTGVYEQYF
TGTGCCAGCAGCTCCCAGACAGGGGTTTACGAGCAGTACTTC
>TRBV30|NA|TRBJ1-5|NA
CAGAGGDNQPQHF
TGTGCCGGGGCCGGGGGCGACAATCAGCCCCAGCATTTT
>TRBV25-1|NA|TRBJ1-6|TRBD1
CASSGGQGANSPLHF
TGTGCCAGCAGTGGGGGACAGGGGGCAAATTCACCCCTCCACTTT
>TRBV15|NA|TRBJ2-1|NA
CATSSNSWDEQFF
TGTGCCACCAGCAGTAACAGCTGGGATGAGCAGTTCTTC
>TRBV29-1|NA|TRBJ2-2|NA
CSVLENGELFF
TGCAGCGTTTTAGAGAACGGGGAGCTGTTTTTT
>TRBV5-1|few|TRBJ2-2|NA
CASSLSGAGELFF
TGCGCCAGCAGCTTGAGTGGGGCCGGGGAGCTGTTTTTT
>TRBV6-6|NA|TRBJ2-7|TRBD1
CASSYSKGAGYEQYF
TGTGCCAGCAGTTACTCGAAGGGGGCGGGCTACGAGCAGTACTTC
>TRBV5-6|NA|TRBJ2-1|NA
CASSFAGANNEQFF
TGTGCCAGCAGCTTCGCGGGCGCCAACAATGAGCAGTTCTTC
>TRBV4-3|NA|TRBJ2-3|TRBD2
CASSQDPSGGHTDTQYF
TGCGCCAGCAGCCAAGATCCCAGCGGGGGACACACAGATACGCAGTATTTT
>TRBV19|NA|TRBJ1-1|NA
CATWVAGANTEAFF
TGTGCCACCTGGGTGGCGGGGGCGAACACTGAAGCTTTCTTT
>TRBV6-5|once|TRBJ1-2|NA
CATQKWGANYGYTF
TGTGCCACCCAAAAGTGGGGGGCGAACTATGGCTACACCTTC
>TRBV9|NA|TRBJ2-5|NA
CASSKTGQRQETQYF
TGTGCCAGCAGCAAGACCGGACAGAGACAAGAGACCCAGTACTTC
>TRBV5-6|NA|TRBJ1-6|NA
CASSLEALRESPLHF
TGTGCCAGCAGCTTGGAGGCACTGAGGGAATCACCCCTCCACTTT
>TRBV19|NA|TRBJ1-5|TRBD1
CASSILTGGGQPQHF
TGTGCCAGTAGTATACTGACAGGGGGCGGTCAGCCCCAGCATTTT
>TRBV6-5|NA|TRBJ2-7|NA
CASSYSSGAGYYEQYF
TGTGCCAGCAGTTACTCCTCGGGGGCAGGGTACTACGAGCAGTACTTC
>TRBV11-2|few|TRBJ2-3|TRBD1
CASSPGTGRTDTQYF
TGTGCCAGCAGCCCAGGGACAGGGCGCACAGATACGCAGTATTTT
>TRBV30|NA|TRBJ1-1|NA
CAWSLPRDPRGTEAFF
TGTGCCTGGAGTCTACCCCGGGACCCTAGAGGGACTGAAGCTTTCTTT
>TRBV29-1|NA|TRBJ1-1|NA
CSVEDRGQMNTEAFF
TGCAGCGTTGAAGATCGCGGGCAAATGAACACTGAAGCTTTCTTT
>TRBV5-6|few|TRBJ1-2|NA
CASSFPEGGYTF
TGTGCCAGCAGCTTTCCGGAAGGTGGCTACACCTTC
>TRBV9|NA|TRBJ2-4|NA
CASSGKYREGKNIQYF
TGTGCCAGCAGCGGGAAATACAGGGAAGGCAAAAACATTCAGTACTTC
>TRBV5-1|NA|TRBJ1-2|NA
CASNPGQHNYGYTF
TGCGCCAGCAATCCCGGACAGCATAACTATGGCTACACCTTC
>TRBV27|few|TRBJ2-1|NA
CASSGLFSSYNEQFF
TGTGCCAGCAGCGGACTTTTTAGCTCCTACAATGAGCAGTTCTTC
>TRBV7-2|NA|TRBJ2-7|NA
CASSLTRDSFYEQYF
TGTGCCAGCAGCCTAACCCGCGACAGTTTCTACGAGCAGTACTTC
>TRBV25-1|NA|TRBJ1-2|NA
CASSRDYGYTF
TGTGCCAGCAGCCGGGACTATGGCTACACCTTC
>TRBV18|NA|TRBJ2-5|NA
CASSPRAGETQYF
TGTGCCAGCTCACCGCGCGCCGGAGAGACCCAGTACTTC
>TRBV7-9|few|TRBJ2-3|TRBD1
CASSPLGGSDTQYF
TGTGCCAGCAGCCCTTTAGGGGGCTCAGATACGCAGTATTTT
>TRBV9|once|TRBJ1-4|NA
CASSERGDEKLFF
TGTGCCAGCAGCGAACGGGGGGATGAAAAACTGTTTTTT
>TRBV30|NA|TRBJ2-1|NA
CACNQGAGSYNEQFF
TGTGCCTGCAACCAAGGAGCGGGCTCCTACAATGAGCAGTTCTTC
>TRBV10-3|NA|TRBJ2-7|NA
CAISESWAGSYEQYF
TGTGCCATCAGTGAGTCGTGGGCGGGGTCCTACGAGCAGTACTTC
>TRBV19|NA|TRBJ1-6|TRBD1
CASHRQGWNSPLHF
TGTGCCAGTCATCGACAGGGATGGAATTCACCCCTCCACTTT
>TRBV29-1|NA|TRBJ1-1|TRBD1
CSVTGVGTEAFF
TGCAGCGTTACAGGGGTGGGGACTGAAGCTTTCTTT
>TRBV4-3|few|TRBJ1-1|TRBD1
CASSQAGRGRTEAFF
TGCGCCAGCAGCCAAGCGGGCAGGGGGAGGACTGAAGCTTTCTTT
>TRBV18|few|TRBJ2-6|NA
CASSPPYSGANVLTF
TGTGCCAGCTCACCACCTTACTCTGGGGCCAACGTCCTGACTTTC
>TRBV13|once|TRBJ2-7|TRBD1
CASSSQEDTLARGQPSSYEQYF
TGTGCCAGCAGCTCCCAAGAAGACACCTTAGCTCGGGGACAGCCCTCCTCCTACGAGCAGTACTTC
>TRBV6-1|NA|TRBJ1-2|NA
CASSELKGVMYGYTF
TGTGCCAGCAGTGAACTGAAGGGGGTTATGTATGGCTACACCTTC
>TRBV29-1|NA|TRBJ2-7|NA
CSVKSPGEQYF
TGCAGCGTTAAATCCCCGGGCGAGCAGTACTTC
>TRBV9|NA|TRBJ2-5|NA
CASSVSQGRETQYF
TGTGCCAGCAGCGTATCACAGGGGAGGGAGACCCAGTACTTC
>TRBV6-6|few|TRBJ1-1|NA
CASSFRQDNTEAFF
TGTGCCAGCAGTTTCCGACAGGATAACACTGAAGCTTTCTTT
>TRBV11-2|NA|TRBJ2-5|TRBD2
CASSLVVASGGSETQYF
TGTGCCAGCAGCTTAGTAGTGGCTAGCGGGGGCTCGGAGACCCAGTACTTC
>TRBV29-1|NA|TRBJ1-1|NA
CSVATNMNTEAFF
TGCAGCGTGGCGACGAATATGAACACTGAAGCTTTCTTT
>TRBV7-3|NA|TRBJ2-3|TRBD2
CASSLEAGGINTDTQYF
TGTGCCAGCAGCTTAGAGGCGGGGGGCATAAACACAGATACGCAGTATTTT
>TRBV11-2|NA|TRBJ2-5|TRBD2
CASSLLSGGQETQYF
TGTGCCAGCAGCTTGCTTAGCGGGGGTCAAGAGACCCAGTACTTC
>TRBV5-1|NA|TRBJ2-3|NA
CASSGLLTDTQYF
TGCGCCAGCAGCGGACTTCTCACAGATACGCAGTATTTT
>TRBV29-1|NA|TRBJ1-1|NA
CSVELGGVRRNTEAFF
TGCAGCGTTGAACTCGGGGGAGTTAGGAGGAACACTGAAGCTTTCTTT